The 25 T cell receptor beta chains given below trace back to one sample, sequenced in a study of blood T cells in healthy people across ages. Through a sample-barcoded 5' primer and a J-beta primer mix, a second PCR was run for about 7 to 12 cycles. Using its own MiXCR run on the 5' RACE reads, TCRdb lists one record per CDR3 protein. The sample records roughly 1,500,000 distinct CDR3 sequences, about 35% being singletons. Sequenced input: blood. The source is a woman in her twenties or thirties in good health.

A note on this clonotype: A junction boundary mismatches the germline segment, possibly from a read error. This chain connects TRBV6-5 to TRBJ2-5, with D possibly being TRBD1 (6 bases). Germline CDR1 MNHEY, CDR2 SVGAGI. The CDR3 sequence is 13 residues long. CDR3: CASSWTEQETQYF. In DNA form, the CDR3 reads TGCGCCAGCAGCTGGACAGAACAAGAGACCCAGTACTTC.

CDR3 protein: CASRRTGLIYEQYF. The CDR3 bases are TGTGCCAGCAGACGGACAGGTCTAATCTACGAGCAGTACTTC. This chain joins TRBV11-2 and TRBJ2-7, with 7 bases aligning to TRBD1. Per germline, CDR1 SGHAT and CDR2 FQNNGV. This CDR3 is built from 14 residues. The trim removed 6 bases at V and 3 bases at J, leaving 8 bases unmatched.

The rearrangement links TRBV5-1 to TRBJ2-1; weak D call: TRBD2 (5 bases). The CDR3 is 14 amino acids. The germline V and J ends were trimmed by 4 bases and 7 bases, with 15 bases remaining between them. The germline gives CDR1 SGHRS, CDR2 YFSETQ. The CDR3 spells CASSPEADLNEQFF. DNA of the CDR3: TGCGCCAGCAGCCCCGAAGCGGATTTGAATGAGCAGTTCTTC. Full variable domain (missing parts from reference TRBV5-1 and TRBJ2-1): KAGVTQTPRYLIKTRGQQVTLSCSPISGHRSVSWYQQTPGQGLQFLFEYFSETQRNKGNFPGRFSGRQFSNSRSEMNVSTLELGDSALYLCASSPEADLNEQFFGPGTRLTVL.

To note about this clonotype: At one end the junction does not follow the germline gene, possibly because of a read error. V usage is TRBV7-6 and J usage is TRBJ2-1; D is unresolved. The CDR3 runs to 12 residues. Germline V gene sequence: CDR1 SGHVS, CDR2 FNYEAQ. The CDR3 spells CANSLAANEQFF. DNA of the CDR3: TGTGCCAACAGCTTGGCGGCGAATGAGCAGTTCTTC. Based on the CDR3 plus reference TRBV7-6 and TRBJ2-1, the full variable domain is GAGVSQSPRYKVTKRGQDVALRCDPISGHVSLYWYRQALGQGPEFLTYFNYEAQQDKSGLPNDRFSAERPEGSISTLTIQRTEQRDSAMYRCANSLAANEQFFGPGTRLTVL.

The chain uses TRBV9 and TRBJ2-7, with 7 positions matching TRBD1. Germline V gene data show CDR1 as SGDLS and CDR2 as YYNGEE. After removal of 0 bases from V and 5 bases from J, the junction contained 8 bases not matched to a gene. This CDR3 has 15 amino acids. The CDR3 DNA reads TGTGCCAGCAGCGTAGGACAGGGAAATCAGAACGAGCAGTACTTC. This codes for CASSVGQGNQNEQYF.

The chain is built from TRBV20-1 and TRBJ1-5, with D possibly TRBD1 on 6 matching bases. V shed 0 bases and J shed 1 base, with 16 bases lying between them. Germline CDR1 is DFQATT and CDR2 is SNEGSKA (reference sequence). The CDR3 length is 17 residues. The CDR3 spells CSARDWTATGSNQPQHF. CDR3 nucleotides: TGCAGTGCTAGAGATTGGACAGCCACTGGGAGCAATCAGCCCCAGCATTTT.

The chain carries TRBV9 and TRBJ2-7; the D gene is possibly TRBD2 (5 bases). V dropped 0 bases and J dropped 2 bases, with 12 bases sitting between them. CDR3 length equals 15 residues. The germline V gene has CDR1 SGDLS and CDR2 YYNGEE. CDR3 loop: CASSVDEDSTYEQYF. Written as DNA, the CDR3 is TGTGCCAGCAGCGTAGACGAGGACTCCACCTACGAGCAGTACTTC.

The J gene is TRBJ2-1, the V gene TRBV4-1; 7 bases map to TRBD2. Trimming took 0 bases from V and 2 from J; bases not matched to a gene: 10. The CDR3 runs to 18 residues. CDR1 and CDR2 from the germline V gene are MGHRA and YSYEKL. Here the CDR3 reads CASSQDGPGGLTYNEQFF. The CDR3, as DNA: TGCGCCAGCAGCCAAGATGGTCCCGGGGGACTAACCTACAATGAGCAGTTCTTC.

The J gene is TRBJ1-3, the V gene TRBV3-1, with D unresolved. Germline values: CDR1 LGHDT, CDR2 YNNKEL (reference sequence). The ends were cut back, 4 bases at V and 2 bases at J, with 6 bases in the middle. CDR3 length: 13 residues. In nucleotides, the CDR3 is TGTGCCAGCAGCCGAGGGACTGGAAACACCATATATTTT. Translated: CASSRGTGNTIYF.

The chain combines TRBV6-1 with TRBJ1-2, with a tentative D call TRBD1 (6 bases). Trimming stripped 1 base from V and 3 bases from J, with 12 bases between. CDR3 size: 15 residues. The V gene's germline CDR1 is MNHNS and CDR2 SASEGT. The CDR3 here is CASSEVGGGDYGYTF. The CDR3 bases are TGTGCCAGCAGTGAAGTCGGAGGGGGGGACTATGGCTACACCTTC.

The rearrangement joins TRBV7-3 to TRBJ2-1, with D possibly TRBD1 on 6 matching bases. In germline, CDR1 is SGHTA, CDR2 FQGTGA. The ends were cut back, 4 bases at V and 2 bases at J, with 12 bases in the middle. The length of the CDR3 is 15 residues. The CDR3 loop is CASSSGDPAYNEQFF. The CDR3 DNA sequence: TGTGCCAGCAGCTCAGGGGACCCTGCCTACAATGAGCAGTTCTTC.

The chain couples TRBV5-1 to TRBJ2-1; TRBD1 is a possible D gene (6 bases). The CDR3 runs to 17 residues. Trimming took 4 bases from V and 6 from J, leaving 23 bases between them. Germline V gene data show CDR1 as SGHRS and CDR2 as YFSETQ. The CDR3 is CASSLDIARQGSNEQFF. Written as DNA, the CDR3 is TGCGCCAGCAGCCTGGACATTGCGAGGCAGGGGAGCAATGAGCAGTTCTTC.

This clonotype has only a few counts. The rearrangement uses TRBV27 and TRBJ2-3; TRBD2 matches at 7 bases. The CDR3 length is 13 residues. V lost 5 bases to trimming and J lost 6 bases; unmatched junction nucleotides: 5. The germline V gene has CDR1 MNHEY and CDR2 SMNVEV (reference sequence). This chain's CDR3 is CASSTSGVDTQYF. The CDR3 DNA sequence: TGTGCCAGCAGTACCAGCGGGGTGGATACGCAGTATTTT.

This clonotype was seen only a few times. The V call is TRBV3-1, the J call TRBJ1-4, with D possibly being TRBD1 (5 bases). V dropped 2 bases and J dropped 8 bases, with 12 bases sitting between them. CDR3 length: 14 amino acids. CDR1 and CDR2 from the germline V gene are LGHDT and YNNKEL (reference sequence). This CDR3 reads CASSQSGREEKLFF. DNA for the CDR3: TGTGCCAGCAGCCAATCTGGCAGGGAAGAAAAACTGTTTTTT.

This clonotype has just a few counts. The chain uses TRBV4-1 and TRBJ2-7, with a tentative D call TRBD2 (5 bases). V was pared by 3 bases and J by 4 bases, with 16 bases between. CDR1 and CDR2 (germline): MGHRA, YSYEKL. CDR3 length: 15 amino acids. The CDR3 region is CASSQPTAGSYEQYF. CDR3 DNA sequence: TGCGCCAGCAGCCAGCCGACGGCGGGTTCGTACGAGCAGTACTTC.

The V call is TRBV4-2, the J call TRBJ1-2; unclear D gene. CDR1 is LGHNA, CDR2 YNFKEQ, per germline. The CDR3 spans 14 residues. V dropped 0 bases and J dropped 8 bases, with 13 bases sitting between them. DNA for the CDR3: TGTGCCAGCAGCCAAGATCTCCCCCCGCGGGGCTACACCTTC. It encodes CASSQDLPPRGYTF.

The chain has TRBV4-2 and TRBJ1-4; D is undetermined. V was cut by 0 bases and J by 1 base, with 9 bases left in between. The CDR3 runs 16 residues. The germline gives CDR1 LGHNA, CDR2 YNFKEQ. CDR3 residues: CASSQEWRQTNEKLFF. CDR3 in DNA: TGTGCCAGCAGCCAAGAGTGGCGACAAACTAATGAAAAACTGTTTTTT.

This clonotype was found a few times. The rearrangement joins TRBV6-1 to TRBJ2-7, with TRBD2 as a possible D gene (6 bases). V gave up 6 bases and J gave up 2 bases, with 17 bases separating them. This CDR3 has 15 amino acids. The germline CDR1 and CDR2 sequences are MNHNS and SASEGT. The CDR3 coding sequence is TGTGCCAGCAGGGGGGGACCGACTAATCCCTACGAGCAGTACTTC. This codes for CASRGGPTNPYEQYF.

This clonotype was counted only a few times. The chain recombines TRBV7-9 with TRBJ1-2, with a tentative D call TRBD1 (5 bases). The germline gives CDR1 SEHNR, CDR2 FQNEAQ (reference sequence). This CDR3 contains 14 residues. The V end lost 7 bases, the J end lost 7 bases, and 19 bases lay between the germline ends. The CDR3 DNA follows: TGTGCCAGCACCCCCTCGGAGGGGATGGGTGGCTACACCTTC. This sequence encodes CASTPSEGMGGYTF.

V gene TRBV9 combines with J gene TRBJ2-7, with TRBD2 as a possible D gene (6 bases). CDR1 is SGDLS, CDR2 YYNGEE, per germline. V was shortened by 3 bases and J by 6 bases, with 10 bases between the two germline ends. The CDR3 has 12 residues. CDR3 protein: CASSGGDGEQYF. CDR3 in DNA: TGTGCCAGCAGCGGGGGGGATGGCGAGCAGTACTTC.

The gene calls are TRBV20-1 and TRBJ1-5; D gene unclear. Per germline, CDR1 DFQATT and CDR2 SNEGSKA (reference sequence). Trimming took off 0 bases at V and 4 bases at J, with 10 bases between the two ends. The CDR3 is made up of 14 amino acids. The DNA of the CDR3 is TGCAGTGCTAGAGATAGGACCAGAAATCAGCCCCAGCATTTT. Its protein product is CSARDRTRNQPQHF.

This clonotype was seen a few times. The genes are TRBV5-6 and TRBJ2-1, with 9 bases lining up with TRBD2. After removal of 0 bases from V and 9 bases from J, the junction contained 7 bases not matched to a gene. From germline, CDR1 is SGHDT and CDR2 YYEEEE. The CDR3 totals 15 residues. The CDR3 region has the DNA TGTGCCAGCAGCTTGGGTGCTAGCGGGGTGAGTGAGCAGTTCTTC. It codes for CASSLGASGVSEQFF.

The CDR3 spells CASSEELAQVEQYF. CDR3 coding DNA: TGTGCCAGCAGTGAGGAACTAGCGCAGGTCGAGCAGTACTTC. The chain recombines TRBV2 with TRBJ2-7, with TRBD2 matching 7 bases. The CDR3 spans 14 residues. V lost 3 bases, J lost 6 bases, and 8 bases stayed unmatched. Germline assignment: CDR1 SNHLY and CDR2 FYNNEI.

This clonotype was picked up a small number of times. The genes are TRBV10-3 and TRBJ2-7; D not certain. Deletions cut 0 bases from V and 3 bases from J, with 12 bases between. CDR1 ENHRY and CDR2 SYGVKD come from the germline V gene. This CDR3 region has 15 residues. CDR3 residues: CAISESLNPNYEQYF. The CDR3 region has the DNA TGTGCCATCAGTGAGTCTCTTAATCCAAACTACGAGCAGTACTTC.

The V and J genes are TRBV7-9 and TRBJ1-3; 9 bases line up with TRBD1. With 4 bases clipped from V and 4 bases from J, the junction kept 8 bases outside the gene matches. Germline V gives CDR1 SEHNR, CDR2 FQNEAQ (reference sequence). The CDR3 totals 16 residues. The DNA for the CDR3 is TGTGCCAGCAGCTGGGACAGGGTAGAGGCCGGAAACACCATATATTTT. Its protein product is CASSWDRVEAGNTIYF.